Listed here are 26 T cell receptor beta chains from one sample, sequenced in a study of blood T cell repertoires in COVID-19. Data came from immunoSEQ multiplex PCR; TCRdb stores just in-frame clones and leaves some out. The top ten hold 15% of the sample, which has 53,000 or so clones, more than 60% seen once. Sequencing was done on a sample of peripheral blood. The receptors originated from a human donor with active or convalescent COVID-19. The donor label of this sample is uncertain.

V gene TRBV24-1 combines with J gene TRBJ2-7; 12 bases map to TRBD1. The CDR3 contains 17 residues. The V and J ends lost 4 bases and 8 bases, in that order; junction bases with no gene match: 14. Germline V gene lookup returns CDR1 KGHDR and CDR2 SFDVKD. DNA of the CDR3: TGTGCCACCAGTGAGTTGTCCTCCGGGACAGGGGGCGAGAAGCAGTACTTC. Translation: CATSELSSGTGGEKQYF.

V gene TRBV7-2 combines with J gene TRBJ2-1; TRBD1 aligns across 10 bases. The CDR3 contains 16 residues. The V and J ends lost 1 base and 4 bases, in that order; junction bases with no gene match: 4. The germline CDR1 and CDR2 sequences are SGHTA and FQGNSA. The CDR3 region has the DNA TGTGCCAGCAGCTTAGTCGGACAGGGGGGGTACAATGAGCAGTTCTTC. Amino acid sequence: CASSLVGQGGYNEQFF.

This chain's CDR3 is CASSLGQGAPNTEAFF. CDR3 nucleotides: TGCGCCAGCAGCCTAGGACAGGGGGCACCCAACACTGAAGCTTTCTTT. The J gene is TRBJ1-1, the V gene TRBV4-1, with 11 positions matching TRBD1. The ends lost 4 bases at V and 2 bases at J; junction bases unmatched: 6. Germline V gene sequence: CDR1 MGHRA, CDR2 YSYEKL. This CDR3 is 16 amino acids long.

The chain carries TRBV4-2 and TRBJ2-1, with 8 bases matching TRBD2. J was trimmed by 8 bases and V by 5 bases; bases with no gene match: 11. The CDR3 is 15 amino acids. Germline V CDR1 and CDR2: LGHNA, YNFKEQ. The CDR3 is CASSGASGFADEQFF. As DNA, the CDR3 is TGTGCCAGCAGCGGAGCTAGCGGGTTCGCCGATGAGCAGTTCTTC.

This clone was recorded only once. This chain joins TRBV5-1 and TRBJ2-7; 12 bases align to TRBD2. This CDR3 has 15 amino acids. CDR1 is SGHRS, CDR2 YFSETQ, per germline. With 4 bases clipped from V and 6 bases from J, the junction kept 8 bases outside the gene matches. The CDR3 protein is CASSPSLAGGGEQYF. As DNA, the CDR3 is TGCGCCAGCAGCCCCTCACTAGCGGGAGGTGGCGAGCAGTACTTC.

This chain links TRBV7-3 with TRBJ2-1, with 13 nucleotides matching TRBD2. The V segment lost 5 bases and the J segment 0 bases; nucleotides outside the gene matches: 4. The CDR3 spans 17 residues. Germline-derived CDR1 and CDR2 are SGHTA and FQGTGA. The CDR3 sequence: CASSRGLAGSSYNEQFF. For the CDR3, the DNA is TGTGCCAGCAGCCGGGGACTAGCGGGAAGCTCCTACAATGAGCAGTTCTTC.

CDR3 protein: CASSLDSGSYNEQFF. Here the CDR3 DNA reads TGCGCCAGCAGCTTGGATAGCGGAAGTTACAATGAGCAGTTCTTC. This chain uses TRBV5-1 with TRBJ2-1; tentative D call: TRBD2 (6 bases). Trimming cost V 0 bases and J 4 bases, with 11 bases left between them. Germline CDR1 SGHRS, CDR2 YFSETQ. This CDR3 comprises 15 residues.

This clone turned up a few times. This chain joins TRBV2 and TRBJ2-7; D gene unclear. CDR1 is SNHLY, CDR2 FYNNEI, per germline. CDR3 length equals 12 residues. V lost 4 bases, J lost 3 bases, and 7 bases lay in between. The CDR3 reads CASSGRIYEQYF. Here the CDR3 DNA reads TGTGCCAGCAGTGGCAGGATCTACGAGCAGTACTTC.

The CDR3 loop reads CASSYPQGAKNEQFF. The CDR3 coding sequence is TGTGCCAGCAGCTACCCACAGGGGGCGAAGAATGAGCAGTTCTTC. The chain links TRBV11-3 to TRBJ2-1, with 9 bases fitting TRBD1. This CDR3 has 15 amino acids. J lost 7 bases, V lost 4 bases, and 8 bases had no gene match. The germline CDR1 and CDR2 sequences are SGHNT and YENEEA.

The rearrangement joins TRBV5-1 to TRBJ2-3; the match to TRBD2 covers 9 bases. Germline CDR1 SGHRS, CDR2 YFSETQ. V gave up 4 bases and J gave up 1 base; unmatched junction bases: 7. The CDR3 covers 16 residues. CDR3 sequence (DNA): TGCGCCAGCAGCGAAGGGTCTAGCGGGGGCACAGATACGCAGTATTTT. Protein sequence: CASSEGSSGGTDTQYF.

This clone occurred a few times. The chain employs TRBV6-5 and TRBJ1-1; D possibly corresponds to TRBD1 (6 bases). With 6 bases removed from V and 11 bases from J, the gap between germline ends came to 16 bases. Germline CDR1 and CDR2: MNHEY and SVGAGI. This CDR3 is 12 amino acids long. In nucleotides, the CDR3 is TGTGCCAGCAGCCCGGGACACACACGGGCTTTCTTT. Protein sequence: CASSPGHTRAFF.

CDR3 region: CAINDSGRPQDTQYF. DNA of the CDR3: TGTGCCATCAACGATAGCGGGAGGCCTCAAGATACGCAGTATTTT. V usage is TRBV10-3 and J usage is TRBJ2-3; 10 positions agree with TRBD2. CDR1 and CDR2 (germline): ENHRY, SYGVKD. The length of the CDR3 is 15 residues. The V and J ends lost 7 bases and 5 bases, in that order; junction bases with no gene match: 9.

The chain carries TRBV14 and TRBJ1-5; 9 bases are a match to TRBD1. Per the germline V gene, CDR1 is SGHDN and CDR2 is FVKESK. The CDR3 spans 14 residues. The junction had 0 bases not matched to a gene; V was cut back by 4 bases and J by 2 bases. For the CDR3, the DNA is TGTGCCAGCAGCCGGACAGGGGGCAATCAGCCCCAGCATTTT. Amino acids: CASSRTGGNQPQHF. Looking up the rest from reference TRBV14 and TRBJ1-5 gives the full variable domain: EAGVTQFPSHSVIEKGQTVTLRCDPISGHDNLYWYRRVMGKEIKFLLHFVKESKQDESGMPNNRFLAERTGGTYSTLKVQPAELEDSGVYFCASSRTGGNQPQHFGDGTRLSIL.

The V and J genes are TRBV14 and TRBJ1-2; D possibly corresponds to TRBD1 (6 bases). Per the germline V gene, CDR1 is SGHDN and CDR2 is FVKESK. This CDR3 is built from 13 residues. Trimming took 6 bases from V and 2 from J, leaving 10 bases between them. As DNA, the CDR3 is TGTGCCAGCAGTCCGGACAGAAACTATGGCTACACCTTC. Its translation: CASSPDRNYGYTF. Supplemented by reference TRBV14 and TRBJ1-2, the full variable domain reads EAGVTQFPSHSVIEKGQTVTLRCDPISGHDNLYWYRRVMGKEIKFLLHFVKESKQDESGMPNNRFLAERTGGTYSTLKVQPAELEDSGVYFCASSPDRNYGYTFGSGTRLTVV.

V and J are TRBV19 and TRBJ2-1; D gene ambiguous. Germline CDR1 reads LNHDA; CDR2 reads SQIVND (reference sequence). Trimming took 0 bases from V and 0 from J, leaving 12 bases between them. The CDR3 has 17 amino acids. The CDR3 sequence is CASSIEKERVSYNEQFF. DNA of the CDR3: TGTGCCAGTAGTATAGAAAAGGAGCGAGTCTCCTACAATGAGCAGTTCTTC.

CDR3 amino acids: CASSLRGTEAFF. The CDR3 nucleotides read TGTGCCAGCAGCTTGAGGGGTACTGAAGCTTTCTTT. The chain uses TRBV5-6 and TRBJ1-1, with D possibly being TRBD1 (5 bases). Germline CDR1 SGHDT, CDR2 YYEEEE. The CDR3 is 12 residues long. V dropped 1 base and J dropped 5 bases, with 6 bases sitting between them. The variable domain in full, with the rest retrieved from reference TRBV5-6 and TRBJ1-1, is DAGVTQSPTHLIKTRGQQVTLRCSPKSGHDTVSWYQQALGQGPQFIFQYYEEEERQRGNFPDRFSGHQFPNYSSELNVNALLLGDSALYLCASSLRGTEAFFGQGTRLTVV.

This clone was detected only once. The chain couples TRBV11-3 to TRBJ2-7; possibly TRBD1 for D (5 bases). V dropped 2 bases and J dropped 3 bases, with 14 bases sitting between them. This CDR3 contains 15 residues. Germline CDR1 reads SGHNT; CDR2 reads YENEEA. The CDR3 is CASSLNWGPNYEQYF. The CDR3, as DNA: TGTGCCAGCAGCTTAAATTGGGGCCCGAACTACGAGCAGTACTTC.

The genes are TRBV7-9 and TRBJ1-6; 7 bases are a match to TRBD1. The CDR3 is made up of 19 amino acids. CDR1 is SEHNR and CDR2 is FQNEAQ in the germline V gene (reference sequence). V dropped 0 bases and J dropped 9; count of bases not matched to a gene: 17. In DNA form, the CDR3 reads TGTGCCAGCAGCTTAGCTGGAGTGGAAGGGGGCATACTCGGTTCACCCCTCCACTTT. It yields the protein CASSLAGVEGGILGSPLHF.

This clone was recorded only once. CDR3 DNA sequence: TGTGCCATCAGCGCAGATCAGGGGAAGAGCTCCTACGAGCAGTACTTC. Its translation: CAISADQGKSSYEQYF. The V and J genes are TRBV10-3 and TRBJ2-7; a possible D gene is TRBD1 (6 bases). Germline CDR1 and CDR2: ENHRY and SYGVKD. V lost 6 bases and J lost 0, with 18 bases in between. The CDR3 length is 16 residues.

V usage is TRBV9 and J usage is TRBJ2-3; 16 bases are a match to TRBD2. CDR3 length equals 19 residues. V shed 4 bases, J shed 1 base, and the junction held 9 bases outside the gene matches. Per germline, CDR1 SGDLS and CDR2 YYNGEE. CDR3 region: CASSPEGLAGGWGTDTQYF. The CDR3 nucleotides are TGTGCCAGCAGCCCCGAGGGACTAGCGGGAGGGTGGGGCACAGATACGCAGTATTTT.

The chain has TRBV14 and TRBJ1-6, with 7 positions matching TRBD1. The CDR3 contains 18 residues. J gave up 6 bases and V 0 bases, and 11 bases lay outside the gene matches. Looked up from germline, CDR1 is SGHDN and CDR2 is FVKESK. CDR3 sequence: CASSQDQQGERVNSPLHF. Here the CDR3 DNA reads TGTGCCAGCAGCCAAGATCAGCAGGGGGAGAGGGTTAATTCACCCCTCCACTTT.

This clone was seen only once. The V gene is TRBV30, the J gene TRBJ2-7; D might be TRBD2 (6 bases). The CDR3 spans 12 residues. Germline V CDR1 and CDR2: GTSNPN, SVGIG (reference sequence). Trimming shortened V by 1 base and J by 6 bases, and 10 bases separated the two germline ends. Here the CDR3 DNA reads TGTGCCTGGAGTGGAGCGGGTTCCGAGCAGTACTTC. Residues: CAWSGAGSEQYF. The full variable domain, rest sourced from reference TRBV30 and TRBJ2-7, is SQTIHQWPATLVQPVGSPLSLECTVEGTSNPNLYWYRQAAGRGLQLLFYSVGIGQISSEVPQNLSASRPQDRQFILSSKKLLLSDSGFYLCAWSGAGSEQYFGPGTRLTVT.

The chain couples TRBV12-3 or TRBV12-4 to TRBJ1-3; no clear D. Trimming took off 7 bases at V and 4 bases at J, with 11 bases between the two ends. This CDR3 spans 13 amino acids. The CDR3 coding sequence is TGTGCCAGCAATTGGAACAGAGGAAACACCATATATTTT. This gives the protein CASNWNRGNTIYF.

A few counts support this clone. V gene TRBV12-3 or TRBV12-4 combines with J gene TRBJ1-5; D is unclear. Between the trimmed V and J ends, which lost 3 bases and 7 bases, there was a span of 7 bases. This CDR3 has 12 residues. This CDR3 reads CASSLSVQPQHF. The DNA of the CDR3 is TGTGCCAGCAGTTTGTCCGTCCAGCCCCAGCATTTT.

This chain joins TRBV24-1 and TRBJ2-6; 9 nucleotides line up with TRBD1. The V gene's germline CDR1 is KGHDR and CDR2 SFDVKD. The CDR3 covers 18 residues. V shed 3 bases, J shed 0 bases, and the junction held 5 bases outside the gene matches. The CDR3, as DNA: TGTGCCACCAGTGATCACGGGACAGGGAACTCTGGGGCCAACGTCCTGACTTTC. Encoded protein: CATSDHGTGNSGANVLTF.

This chain joins TRBV9 and TRBJ2-1; TRBD2 agrees at 7 bases. The CDR3 covers 13 residues. The V and J ends lost 0 bases and 9 bases, in that order; junction bases with no gene match: 3. The germline V gene encodes CDR1 SGDLS and CDR2 YYNGEE. The CDR3 DNA follows: TGTGCCAGCAGCGTAGCTACGGGGGGTGAGCAGTTCTTC. This sequence encodes CASSVATGGEQFF.